A selection of T cell receptor beta chains follows, all from one sample in a study of graft-versus-host responses after intestinal transplantation. Libraries were prepared by immunoSEQ multiplex PCR; TCRdb keeps only in-frame clonotypes and omits some of them. The data hold approximately 82,000 clones, with 80% to 95% observed a single time. No antigen has been assigned to these receptors. Sequencing used unstimulated CD8+ T cells sorted from spleen or lymph node cells, obtained before transplant. All receptors come from a human donor who was the organ donor for an intestinal transplant. Each CDR3 is given with its conserved first and last residue. D genes are given only for firm matches. The size of a clone is reported for some rows only, either as once, few or many, or as a class for expanded clones.

v_call: TRBV4-1; clone_size: NA; d_call: NA; j_call: TRBJ1-2; cdr3_aa: CASSQDQTGTYGYTF; cdr3_nt: TGCGCCAGCAGCCAAGACCAGACAGGAACCTATGGCTACACCTTC
v_call: TRBV7-9; clone_size: NA; d_call: TRBD1; j_call: TRBJ2-1; cdr3_aa: CASSLNRGQALDEQFF; cdr3_nt: TGTGCCAGCAGCTTAAATAGGGGACAGGCCCTCGATGAGCAGTTCTTC
v_call: TRBV4-1; clone_size: NA; d_call: TRBD2; j_call: TRBJ2-2; cdr3_aa: CASSQGRGGGRLDGELFF; cdr3_nt: TGCGCCAGCAGCCAAGGCCGGGGCGGGGGGCGCCTGGACGGGGAGCTGTTTTTT
v_call: TRBV27; clone_size: NA; d_call: NA; j_call: TRBJ2-7; cdr3_aa: CASGQGLSVAYEQYF; cdr3_nt: TGTGCCAGCGGGCAAGGACTCTCCGTGGCGTACGAGCAGTACTTC
v_call: TRBV11-2; clone_size: NA; d_call: NA; j_call: TRBJ2-7; cdr3_aa: CASRPADSASEQYF; cdr3_nt: TGTGCCAGCAGACCCGCGGACTCGGCTTCCGAGCAGTACTTC
v_call: TRBV5-6; clone_size: NA; d_call: TRBD2; j_call: TRBJ2-7; cdr3_aa: CASSLGPSGRFYEQYF; cdr3_nt: TGTGCCAGCAGCTTGGGTCCTAGCGGCCGCTTCTACGAGCAGTACTTC
v_call: TRBV25-1; clone_size: few; d_call: NA; j_call: TRBJ2-7; cdr3_aa: CASTRPTGLGYEQYF; cdr3_nt: TGTGCCAGCACCCGGCCTACAGGGTTGGGCTACGAGCAGTACTTC
v_call: TRBV4-1; clone_size: few; d_call: TRBD1; j_call: TRBJ1-2; cdr3_aa: CASSQGSTGFYGYTF; cdr3_nt: TGCGCCAGCAGCCAAGGCTCGACAGGGTTCTATGGCTACACCTTC
v_call: TRBV27; clone_size: NA; d_call: TRBD2; j_call: TRBJ2-2; cdr3_aa: CASSTGLAGGEQDGELFF; cdr3_nt: TGTGCCAGCAGCACTGGACTAGCGGGAGGTGAACAGGACGGGGAGCTGTTTTTT
v_call: TRBV6-5; clone_size: NA; d_call: NA; j_call: TRBJ2-1; cdr3_aa: CASSYYRANEQFF; cdr3_nt: TGTGCCAGCAGTTATTACAGGGCCAATGAGCAGTTCTTC
v_call: TRBV7-8; clone_size: NA; d_call: NA; j_call: TRBJ1-1; cdr3_aa: CASRELRAEAFF; cdr3_nt: TGTGCCAGCAGGGAACTGAGGGCTGAAGCTTTCTTT
v_call: TRBV11-2; clone_size: NA; d_call: NA; j_call: TRBJ2-1; cdr3_aa: CASSFLPGLAGNEQFF; cdr3_nt: TGTGCCAGCAGCTTCCTACCCGGGCTGGCGGGCAATGAGCAGTTCTTC
v_call: TRBV6-4; clone_size: NA; d_call: NA; j_call: TRBJ2-3; cdr3_aa: CASSEFDTNYTDTQYF; cdr3_nt: TGTGCCAGCAGTGAGTTTGACACCAATTACACAGATACGCAGTATTTT
v_call: TRBV7-8; clone_size: NA; d_call: NA; j_call: TRBJ2-7; cdr3_aa: CASSLGASYPYEQYF; cdr3_nt: TGTGCCAGCAGCTTGGGGGCGTCATATCCCTACGAGCAGTACTTC
v_call: TRBV23-1; clone_size: NA; d_call: TRBD2; j_call: TRBJ2-5; cdr3_aa: CASRYTTSGLKETQYF; cdr3_nt: TGCGCCAGCAGATACACGACTAGCGGACTGAAAGAGACCCAGTACTTC
v_call: TRBV7-9; clone_size: NA; d_call: NA; j_call: TRBJ1-1; cdr3_aa: CASRPGGRRTEAFF; cdr3_nt: TGTGCCAGCCGGCCAGGAGGGAGACGGACTGAAGCTTTCTTT
v_call: TRBV12-5; clone_size: NA; d_call: NA; j_call: TRBJ1-1; cdr3_aa: CASGTVPGRGNTEAFF; cdr3_nt: TGTGCTAGTGGTACCGTCCCAGGGCGCGGAAACACTGAAGCTTTCTTT
v_call: TRBV7-3; clone_size: NA; d_call: TRBD1; j_call: TRBJ2-6; cdr3_aa: CASSPVQGTNSGANVLTF; cdr3_nt: TGTGCCAGCAGCCCTGTACAGGGGACGAACTCTGGGGCCAACGTCCTGACTTTC
v_call: TRBV25-1; clone_size: NA; d_call: NA; j_call: TRBJ1-1; cdr3_aa: CASNEGGEAFF; cdr3_nt: TGTGCCAGCAACGAGGGGGGGGAGGCTTTCTTT
v_call: TRBV11-2; clone_size: NA; d_call: NA; j_call: TRBJ1-2; cdr3_aa: CASSLVPVVGYTF; cdr3_nt: TGTGCCAGCAGCTTAGTCCCGGTAGTGGGCTACACCTTC
v_call: TRBV29-1; clone_size: NA; d_call: NA; j_call: TRBJ2-4; cdr3_aa: CSASGQTGENIQYF; cdr3_nt: TGCAGCGCCTCAGGACAAACTGGGGAAAACATTCAGTACTTC
v_call: TRBV4-2; clone_size: once; d_call: NA; j_call: TRBJ2-1; cdr3_aa: CASSQETGDSRFF; cdr3_nt: TGTGCCAGCAGCCAAGAGACCGGGGATAGTCGGTTCTTC
v_call: TRBV4-2; clone_size: NA; d_call: NA; j_call: TRBJ2-7; cdr3_aa: CASSQEGISFGIYEQYF; cdr3_nt: TGTGCCAGCAGCCAAGAGGGGATATCTTTCGGGATCTACGAGCAGTACTTC